The rows below give T cell receptor beta chains drawn from one sample of a study of blood T cell repertoires in COVID-19. The assay was immunoSEQ multiplex PCR, and TCRdb's table has in-frame clones only and misses some. The sample records over 90,000 clones, about 86% being singletons. Sequenced material: peripheral blood. The source is a woman aged 55-70 years in a cohort sampled during active or convalescent COVID-19. CDR3s include the opening cysteine and the closing phenylalanine or tryptophan. Each record gives: clone size, J gene, D gene, V gene, CDR3 protein, CDR3 DNA. A D gene is named only where the DNA matches it firmly. The size entry is marked missing in some rows and otherwise reads once, few, many or a size class.

>-|TRBJ1-2|-|TRBV3-1/TRBV3-2
CASSQAGLGYTF
TGTGCCAGCAGCCAAGCAGGGCTTGGCTACACCTTC
>-|TRBJ1-3|-|TRBV7-3
CASSLNSGAGNTIYF
TGTGCCAGCAGCTTAAACTCAGGGGCTGGAAACACCATATATTTT
>once|TRBJ2-2|TRBD2|TRBV3-1/TRBV3-2
CASSQDRGGPNTGELFF
TGTGCCAGCAGCCAAGATCGGGGGGGGCCGAACACCGGGGAGCTGTTTTTT
>-|TRBJ1-2|TRBD1|TRBV5-1
CASTRGAREGDYGYTF
TGCGCCAGCACCAGGGGGGCCCGGGAAGGGGACTATGGCTACACCTTC
>-|TRBJ1-5|TRBD1|TRBV2
CASRGTDADQPQHF
TGTGCCAGCAGGGGGACAGACGCTGATCAGCCCCAGCATTTT
>-|TRBJ2-7|-|TRBV28
CASSLITGVKYEQYF
TGTGCCAGCAGTTTAATAACGGGAGTGAAGTACGAGCAGTACTTC
>-|TRBJ1-4|-|TRBV25-1
CASSESGGSNEKLFF
TGTGCCAGCAGTGAATCTGGTGGGAGTAATGAAAAACTGTTTTTT
>-|TRBJ2-3|-|TRBV7-9
CASSQGSPFTDTQYF
TGTGCCAGCAGCCAGGGGTCCCCTTTCACAGATACGCAGTATTTT
>-|TRBJ2-1|-|TRBV19
CASSIAGGQPLGREQFF
TGTGCCAGTAGTATAGCCGGGGGACAGCCTTTAGGGCGTGAGCAGTTCTTC
>-|TRBJ2-7|-|TRBV21-1
CASSKVRASPSYEQYF
TGTGCCAGCAGCAAAGTGCGGGCTAGCCCATCCTACGAGCAGTACTTC
>-|TRBJ1-6|TRBD1|TRBV4-1
CASSRYRGSPLHF
TGCGCCAGCAGCCGCTACAGGGGTTCACCCCTCCACTTT
>-|TRBJ1-2|-|TRBV5-8
CASSLWGQVTAFNYGYTF
TGTGCCAGCAGCTTATGGGGGCAGGTGACAGCCTTTAACTATGGCTACACCTTC
>-|TRBJ1-1|TRBD1|TRBV5-5
CASRTGANTEAFF
TGTGCCAGCAGAACAGGGGCGAACACTGAAGCTTTCTTT
>-|TRBJ2-7|TRBD1|TRBV5-1
CASSFGQGPFNSYEQYF
TGCGCCAGCAGCTTTGGACAGGGCCCATTTAACTCCTACGAGCAGTACTTC
>-|TRBJ1-2|TRBD1|TRBV5-1
CASSVLRDRGRVGRSGYTF
TGCGCCAGCAGCGTCCTCCGGGACAGGGGGCGCGTAGGGAGAAGCGGCTACACCTTC
>once|TRBJ2-1|TRBD2|TRBV3-1/TRBV3-2
CASTSGTSGSGFF
TGTGCCAGCACCTCCGGGACTAGCGGGAGCGGCTTCTTC
>-|TRBJ2-1|TRBD2|TRBV6-6
CASSYSAGGTYNEQFF
TGTGCCAGCAGTTACTCGGCGGGAGGGACATACAATGAGCAGTTCTTC
>-|TRBJ1-1|-|TRBV28
CASSLPQINTEAFF
TGTGCCAGCAGTTTACCGCAGATCAACACTGAAGCTTTCTTT
>-|TRBJ2-7|-|TRBV5-6
CASSLVGLRRSYEQYF
TGTGCCAGCAGCTTGGTTGGACTTAGGCGATCCTACGAGCAGTACTTC
>-|TRBJ2-3|-|TRBV3-1/TRBV3-2
CASSPDRYAQYF
TGTGCCAGCAGTCCAGACAGATATGCGCAGTATTTT
>-|TRBJ2-3|TRBD2|TRBV3-1/TRBV3-2
CASSQDRSGTSGRHTQYF
TGTGCCAGCAGCCAAGATCGATCCGGGACTAGCGGGAGGCATACGCAGTATTTT
>-|TRBJ2-3|TRBD2|TRBV5-1
CASSPGLAGGPVDTQYF
TGCGCCAGCAGCCCGGGACTAGCGGGAGGGCCGGTCGATACGCAGTATTTT
>-|TRBJ2-2|-|TRBV18
CASSPTRDTGELFF
TGTGCCAGCTCACCTACCAGGGACACCGGGGAGCTGTTTTTT
>-|TRBJ1-1|-|TRBV4-1
CASSQAGGPRGTEAFF
TGCGCCAGCAGCCAAGCCGGAGGTCCGCGTGGCACTGAAGCTTTCTTT
>few|TRBJ2-1|TRBD2|TRBV19
CASSILGSGSPYNEQFF
TGTGCCAGTAGTATCCTGGGAAGCGGGAGCCCCTACAATGAGCAGTTCTTC
>-|TRBJ1-3|-|TRBV12-5
CASSAGLRRNTIYF
TGTGCTAGTTCAGCGGGATTAAGAAGAAACACCATATATTTT
>many|TRBJ1-6|TRBD1|TRBV4-1
CASSQDGQGATGSYNSPLHF
TGCGCCAGCAGCCAAGATGGCCAGGGGGCCACCGGCTCCTATAATTCACCCCTCCACTTT
>-|TRBJ2-7|-|TRBV4-1
CASSLSDTYEQYF
TGCGCCAGCAGCCTCTCGGACACCTACGAGCAGTACTTC
>once|TRBJ1-1|-|TRBV19
CASTQEGKNTEAFF
TGTGCCAGTACCCAGGAGGGGAAGAACACTGAAGCTTTCTTT
>-|TRBJ2-2|-|TRBV2
CASSLQGLDTGELFF
TGTGCCAGCAGCCTTCAGGGCTTGGACACCGGGGAGCTGTTTTTT
>once|TRBJ1-5|-|TRBV18
CASSPQGSNQPQHF
TGTGCCAGCTCACCCCAGGGAAGCAATCAGCCCCAGCATTTT
>-|TRBJ1-4|-|TRBV5-1
CASSLGTPGKLFF
TGCGCCAGCAGCTTGGGGACACCTGGAAAACTGTTTTTT
>-|TRBJ2-7|TRBD1|TRBV4-1
CASSQDGTGGAYEQYF
TGCGCCAGCAGCCAAGATGGGACAGGGGGCGCCTACGAGCAGTACTTC
>-|TRBJ1-2|-|TRBV9
CASSVGTASNYGYTF
TGTGCCAGCAGCGTAGGAACAGCAAGCAACTATGGCTACACCTTC
>-|TRBJ2-5|-|TRBV10-3
CAISDRAWETQYF
TGTGCCATCAGTGACAGGGCTTGGGAGACCCAGTACTTC
>-|TRBJ1-1|-|TRBV12-5
CASGLVTGGLNTEAFF
TGTGCTAGTGGTTTGGTAACGGGGGGCTTGAACACTGAAGCTTTCTTT
>-|TRBJ1-2|-|TRBV7-9
CASSLGGDGYTF
TGTGCCAGCAGCTTGGGAGGGGATGGCTACACCTTC
>-|TRBJ1-1|TRBD1|TRBV18
CASSSDRGAAMNTEAFF
TGTGCCAGCTCATCTGACAGGGGCGCAGCCATGAACACTGAAGCTTTCTTT
>few|TRBJ1-1|-|TRBV7-9
CASSPTTEAFF
TGTGCCAGCAGCCCAACAACTGAAGCTTTCTTT
>-|TRBJ2-1|-|TRBV12-5
CASALYSEQFF
TGTGCTAGTGCCCTCTATAGTGAGCAGTTCTTC
>-|TRBJ1-2|-|TRBV19
CASSIDGNYGYTF
TGTGCCAGTAGTATTGACGGGAACTATGGCTACACCTTC
>-|TRBJ1-3|-|TRBV18
CASSRRETNTIYF
TGTGCCAGCTCCCGTCGGGAGACCAACACCATATATTTT
>-|TRBJ1-4|-|TRBV6-5
CASSYGGATNEKLFF
TGTGCCAGCAGTTACGGGGGGGCAACTAATGAAAAACTGTTTTTT
>-|TRBJ1-2|TRBD1|TRBV19
CASSQTGTGGPSYGYTF
TGTGCCAGTAGCCAAACCGGGACAGGGGGCCCTAGCTATGGCTACACCTTC
>-|TRBJ1-2|-|TRBV25-1
CASSPRGILSNYGYTF
TGTGCCAGCAGTCCCCGGGGGATTCTTTCTAACTATGGCTACACCTTC
>-|TRBJ1-1|-|TRBV19
CASSIEGMNTEAFF
TGTGCCAGTAGTATAGAGGGCATGAACACTGAAGCTTTCTTT
>-|TRBJ1-3|TRBD1|TRBV29-1
CSVWDKSPDRYEGNTIYF
TGCAGCGTTTGGGACAAGAGCCCGGACAGGTACGAAGGAAACACCATATATTTT
>-|TRBJ1-4|TRBD1|TRBV27
CASRPGQGHMGDNEKLFF
TGTGCCAGCAGACCGGGACAGGGGCACATGGGTGACAATGAAAAACTGTTTTTT